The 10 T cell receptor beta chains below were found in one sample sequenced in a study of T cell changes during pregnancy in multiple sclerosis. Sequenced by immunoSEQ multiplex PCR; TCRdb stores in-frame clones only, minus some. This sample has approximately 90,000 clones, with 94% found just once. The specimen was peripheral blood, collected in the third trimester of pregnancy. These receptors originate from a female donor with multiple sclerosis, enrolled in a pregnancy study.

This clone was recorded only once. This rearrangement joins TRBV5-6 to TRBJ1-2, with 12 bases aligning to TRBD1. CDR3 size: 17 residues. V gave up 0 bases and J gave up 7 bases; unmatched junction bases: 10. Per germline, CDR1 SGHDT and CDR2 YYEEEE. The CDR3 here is CASSLVAGQGAAGGYTF. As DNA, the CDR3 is TGTGCCAGCAGCTTGGTCGCGGGACAGGGGGCAGCCGGTGGCTACACCTTC.

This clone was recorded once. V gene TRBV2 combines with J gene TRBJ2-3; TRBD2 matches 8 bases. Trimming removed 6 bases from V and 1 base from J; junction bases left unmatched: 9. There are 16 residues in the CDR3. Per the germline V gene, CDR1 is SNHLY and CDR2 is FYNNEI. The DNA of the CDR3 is TGTGCCAGCAGGGGGACTAGTTGGGGCCGCACAGATACGCAGTATTTT. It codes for CASRGTSWGRTDTQYF. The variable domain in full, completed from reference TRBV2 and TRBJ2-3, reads EPEVTQTPSHQVTQMGQEVILRCVPISNHLYFYWYRQILGQKVEFLVSFYNNEISEKSEIFDDQFSVERPDGSNFTLKIRSTKLEDSAMYFCASRGTSWGRTDTQYFGPGTRLTVL.

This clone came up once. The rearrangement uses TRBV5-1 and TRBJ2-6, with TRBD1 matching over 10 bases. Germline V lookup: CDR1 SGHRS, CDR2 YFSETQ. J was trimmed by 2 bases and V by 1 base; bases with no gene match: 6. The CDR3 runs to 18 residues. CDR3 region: CASSLRGQGSPGANVLTF. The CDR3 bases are TGCGCCAGCAGCTTGAGGGGACAGGGGAGTCCTGGGGCCAACGTCCTGACTTTC.

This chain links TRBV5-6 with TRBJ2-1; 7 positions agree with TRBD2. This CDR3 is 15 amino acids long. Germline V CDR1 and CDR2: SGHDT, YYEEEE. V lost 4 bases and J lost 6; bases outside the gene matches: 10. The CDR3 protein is CASSDQRDTSNEQFF. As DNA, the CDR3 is TGTGCCAGCAGCGACCAGCGGGATACAAGCAATGAGCAGTTCTTC.

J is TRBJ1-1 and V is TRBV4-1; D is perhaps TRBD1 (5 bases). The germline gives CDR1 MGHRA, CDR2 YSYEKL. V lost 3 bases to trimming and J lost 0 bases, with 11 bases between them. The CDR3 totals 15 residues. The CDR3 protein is CASSHTDTLNTEAFF. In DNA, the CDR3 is TGCGCCAGCAGCCATACGGACACCTTGAACACTGAAGCTTTCTTT.

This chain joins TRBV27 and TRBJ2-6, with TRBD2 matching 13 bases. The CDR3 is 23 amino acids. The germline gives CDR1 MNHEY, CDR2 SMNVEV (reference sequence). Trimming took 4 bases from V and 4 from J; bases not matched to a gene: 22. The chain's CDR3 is CASSSLLGLAGDLGPIGANVLTF. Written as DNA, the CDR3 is TGTGCCAGCAGTTCCCTCCTCGGACTAGCGGGAGATCTCGGGCCCATAGGGGCCAACGTCCTGACTTTC.

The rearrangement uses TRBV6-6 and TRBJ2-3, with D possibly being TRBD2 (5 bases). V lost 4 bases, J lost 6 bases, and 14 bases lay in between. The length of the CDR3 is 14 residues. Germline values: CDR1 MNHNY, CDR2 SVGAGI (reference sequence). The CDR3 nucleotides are TGTGCCAGCAGTTTGAGAGGGTCGGGTGATACGCAGTATTTT. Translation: CASSLRGSGDTQYF.

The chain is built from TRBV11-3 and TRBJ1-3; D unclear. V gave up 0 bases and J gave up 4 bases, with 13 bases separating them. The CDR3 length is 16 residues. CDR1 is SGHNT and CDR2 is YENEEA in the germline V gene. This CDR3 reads CASSLDGRGSGNTIYF. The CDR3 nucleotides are TGTGCCAGCAGCTTAGACGGCCGGGGATCCGGAAACACCATATATTTT.

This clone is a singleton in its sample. The CDR3 region is CAWDYSSYEQYF. The CDR3 nucleotides are TGTGCCTGGGACTACAGTAGCTACGAGCAGTACTTC. The gene calls are TRBV30 and TRBJ2-7; D may be TRBD2 (5 bases). The V and J ends lost 5 bases and 3 bases respectively, with 11 bases between them. The CDR3 is 12 amino acids. CDR1 is GTSNPN, CDR2 SVGIG, per germline (reference sequence).

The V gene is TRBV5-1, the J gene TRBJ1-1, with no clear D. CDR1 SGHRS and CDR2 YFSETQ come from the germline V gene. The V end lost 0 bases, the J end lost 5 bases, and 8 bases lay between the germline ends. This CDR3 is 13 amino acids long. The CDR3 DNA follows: TGCGCCAGCAGCTTGGGACCGGGGACTGAAGCTTTCTTT. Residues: CASSLGPGTEAFF.